This T cell receptor (beta chain) was recorded in a study of yellow fever vaccine responses in identical twins. Study findings and constraints: In identical twins, vaccine T cell responses appeared partly shared and partly individual.

Worth noting for this clonotype: The antigen is undetermined.

There are 15 residues in the CDR3. CDR1 and CDR2 (germline): SGHAT, FQDESV (reference sequence). The ends lost 2 bases at V and 3 bases at J; junction bases unmatched: 6. TCRdb analysed the RT-PCR reads with MiXCR anew, one entry per CDR3 protein. The table records fewer than 11,000 distinct CDR3 sequences, 83% of them present only once. The receptor was derived from a woman aged 18-29 years who received the yellow fever vaccine. V usage is TRBV11-1 and J usage is TRBJ1-1; TRBD1 aligns across 7 bases. The sequencing here drew on T cells from blood (PBMCs), unsorted or a sorted subset (not recorded which), taken before or after yellow fever vaccination (not recorded which). The CDR3 DNA reads TGTGCCAGCAGCTTAAATGGGGACAGCCACACTGAAGCTTTCTTT. It encodes CASSLNGDSHTEAFF.